The 20 T cell receptor beta chains in this list originate from one sample, sequenced in a study of CD8 T cells in ankylosing spondylitis. In TCRdb, the 5' RACE reads were re-called with MiXCR into one record per CDR3 protein. The sample has about 36,000 distinct CDR3 sequences, about 6.3% seen once; the top ten hold 10% to 15%. Source material: blood, either unsorted or a sorted T cell fraction (not recorded which). The receptor set was obtained from a male donor with ankylosing spondylitis or in good health (not recorded which).

This clonotype has ten or more counts. The genes are TRBV6-2 or TRBV6-3 and TRBJ2-5; D is uncertain. This CDR3 is built from 13 residues. The V end lost 3 bases, the J end lost 5 bases, and 10 bases lay between the germline ends. Germline V CDR1 and CDR2: MNHEY, SVGEGT. CDR3 residues: CASSYGERETQYF. The CDR3 DNA follows: TGTGCCAGCAGTTATGGGGAAAGGGAGACCCAGTACTTC.

On this clonotype itself: This may arise from a read error, as a much more abundant clone is one base away. This chain's CDR3 is CASSRAPEEGLYAQFF. The DNA of the CDR3 is TGCGCCAGCAGCCGCGCGCCAGAGGAGGGGTTATACGCGCAGTTCTTC. The genes are TRBV4-1 and TRBJ2-1, with D maybe TRBD2 (6 bases). Germline V CDR1 and CDR2: MGHRA, YSYEKL. V was clipped by 4 bases and J by 12 bases, with 25 bases between them. The CDR3 runs 16 residues.

This clonotype has at least ten counts. V is TRBV4-1 and J is TRBJ2-7, with D possibly matching TRBD1 (5 bases). Germline V gives CDR1 MGHRA, CDR2 YSYEKL. The CDR3 has 17 amino acids. Between the trimmed V and J ends, which lost 4 bases and 0 bases, there was a span of 19 bases. DNA for the CDR3: TGCGCCAGCAGCCGTCAAGGTGGGGCCTCCTACTCCTACGAGCAGTACTTC. Its protein product is CASSRQGGASYSYEQYF.

This clonotype was counted at least ten times. The V and J genes are TRBV7-9 and TRBJ1-5; D gene uncertain. CDR1 and CDR2 (germline): SEHNR, FQNEAQ (reference sequence). With 5 bases removed from V and 6 bases from J, the gap between germline ends came to 8 bases. The CDR3 covers 12 residues. The CDR3 spells CASSVGRQPQHF. The CDR3 nucleotides are TGTGCCAGCAGCGTAGGCCGTCAGCCCCAGCATTTT.

This clonotype was seen repeatedly, ten times or more. The gene calls are TRBV3-1 and TRBJ2-2, with TRBD1 matching over 9 bases. The trim removed 3 bases at V and 5 bases at J, leaving 4 bases unmatched. The CDR3 length is 15 residues. Germline values: CDR1 LGHDT, CDR2 YNNKEL (reference sequence). CDR3 nucleotides: TGTGCCAGCAGCCACCGGGGACAGGGAACCGGGGAGCTGTTTTTT. This sequence encodes CASSHRGQGTGELFF.

In this sample, this clonotype turned up many times. The V and J genes are TRBV7-9 and TRBJ2-7; TRBD2 agrees at 12 bases. CDR3 length equals 14 residues. Per the germline V gene, CDR1 is SEHNR and CDR2 is FQNEAQ (reference sequence). Germline trimming cut 3 bases from V and 6 bases from J; bases unmatched to any gene: 3. CDR3 in amino acids: CASSFGTSGFEQYF. The CDR3 nucleotides are TGTGCCAGCAGCTTCGGGACTAGCGGGTTCGAGCAGTACTTC.

This clonotype was seen repeatedly, ten times or more. The chain has TRBV7-9 and TRBJ2-3; 7 nucleotides align to TRBD2. V was pared by 8 bases and J by 7 bases, with 12 bases of the junction left unmatched. Per the germline V gene, CDR1 is SEHNR and CDR2 is FQNEAQ (reference sequence). The CDR3 length is 14 residues. The CDR3 is CASGNEGGRYTQYF. CDR3 nucleotides: TGTGCCAGCGGAAATGAGGGCGGGAGATATACGCAGTATTTT.

This clonotype was counted at least ten times. This sequence joins TRBV28 and TRBJ2-1, with D uncertain. Germline lookup yields CDR1 MDHEN and CDR2 SYDVKM. Trimming stripped 3 bases from V and 7 bases from J, with 10 bases between. The CDR3 is 13 amino acids. CDR3 region: CASSLINQNEQFF. The DNA for the CDR3 is TGTGCCAGCAGTTTGATAAACCAGAATGAGCAGTTCTTC. Complete variable domain (other parts from reference TRBV28 and TRBJ2-1): DVKVTQSSRYLVKRTGEKVFLECVQDMDHENMFWYRQDPGLGLRLIYFSYDVKMKEKGDIPEGYSVSREKKERFSLILESASTNQTSMYLCASSLINQNEQFFGPGTRLTVL.

At least ten counts were recorded for this clonotype. This chain joins TRBV20-1 and TRBJ1-3; D is undetermined. This CDR3 comprises 12 residues. Germline V CDR1 and CDR2: DFQATT, SNEGSKA (reference sequence). Trimming cost V 1 base and J 3 bases, with 4 bases left between them. For the CDR3, the DNA is TGCAGTGCTAGAGTAGGTGGAAACACCATATATTTT. Its protein product is CSARVGGNTIYF.

This clonotype appeared many times. The rearrangement joins TRBV29-1 to TRBJ1-1; D is perhaps TRBD1 (5 bases). In germline, CDR1 is SQVTM, CDR2 ANQGSEA. The CDR3 is 13 residues long. The V gene lost 4 bases and the J gene lost 0 bases, with 9 bases spanning the gap. CDR3 sequence: CSVGGLVNTEAFF. The CDR3 nucleotides read TGCAGCGTTGGGGGGTTGGTGAACACTGAAGCTTTCTTT. The full variable domain, rest sourced from reference TRBV29-1 and TRBJ1-1, is SAVISQKPSRDICQRGTSLTIQCQVDSQVTMMFWYRQQPGQSLTLIATANQGSEATYESGFVIDKFPISRPNLTFSTLTVSNMSPEDSSIYLCSVGGLVNTEAFFGQGTRLTVV.

This clonotype has ten or more counts. This chain uses TRBV5-1 with TRBJ1-1; no clear D. CDR3 length: 14 residues. V dropped 0 bases and J dropped 5 bases, with 11 bases sitting between them. The germline CDR1 and CDR2 sequences are SGHRS and YFSETQ. CDR3 sequence reads: CASSLGWARTEAFF. The CDR3 DNA reads TGCGCCAGCAGCTTGGGATGGGCTAGGACTGAAGCTTTCTTT.

The sample holds many counts of this clonotype. This sequence joins TRBV7-6 and TRBJ2-7, with D unclear. This CDR3 is built from 12 residues. V lost 2 bases to trimming and J lost 0 bases, with 2 bases between them. CDR1 and CDR2 (germline): SGHVS, FNYEAQ. CDR3 in DNA: TGTGCCAGCAGCTTAATCTCCTACGAGCAGTACTTC. It is translated as CASSLISYEQYF.

This clonotype is deemed medium-sized. The rearrangement uses TRBV6-1 and TRBJ2-7, with D perhaps matching TRBD1 (5 bases). Trimming removed 10 bases from V and 3 bases from J, with 10 bases in between. Germline loops: CDR1 MNHNS, CDR2 SASEGT. The CDR3 totals 11 residues. The CDR3 here is CATVDIYEQYF. CDR3 DNA sequence: TGTGCCACCGTGGACATCTACGAGCAGTACTTC.

This clonotype appeared many times. This chain joins TRBV20-1 and TRBJ2-7, with D uncertain. The ends were cut back, 0 bases at V and 6 bases at J, with 12 bases in the middle. This CDR3 has 13 amino acids. The germline gives CDR1 DFQATT, CDR2 SNEGSKA (reference sequence). The CDR3 reads CSARDPPDAEQYF. In nucleotides, the CDR3 is TGCAGTGCTAGAGATCCGCCTGACGCCGAGCAGTACTTC.

The chain is built from TRBV9 and TRBJ2-2; D remains unclear. The CDR3 has 13 amino acids. V was trimmed by 1 base and J by 5 bases, leaving 6 bases between them. Germline CDR1 SGDLS, CDR2 YYNGEE. For the CDR3, the DNA is TGTGCCAGCAGCGTATCGTGGACCGGGGAGCTGTTTTTT. Protein: CASSVSWTGELFF.

This clonotype was seen repeatedly, ten times or more. The chain links TRBV5-1 to TRBJ2-7; D not certain. This CDR3 spans 15 amino acids. The V gene's germline CDR1 is SGHRS and CDR2 YFSETQ. V shed 2 bases and J shed 2 bases, with 14 bases lying between them. CDR3 residues: CASSFFPATPYEQYF. Here the CDR3 DNA reads TGCGCCAGCAGCTTTTTTCCAGCGACGCCCTACGAGCAGTACTTC.

This clonotype was detected many times. The rearrangement links TRBV10-2 to TRBJ2-3; 9 bases map to TRBD1. The V gene end was trimmed by 5 bases and the J gene end by 4 bases; junction bases not matched to a gene: 7. The CDR3 contains 15 residues. From germline, CDR1 is WSHSY and CDR2 SAAADI. CDR3 region: CASSTTGGVADTQYF. As DNA, the CDR3 is TGCGCCAGCAGTACGACAGGGGGAGTGGCAGATACGCAGTATTTT.

This clonotype was seen at least ten times. The chain recombines TRBV12-3 or TRBV12-4 with TRBJ1-1, with D unresolved. The V end was cut by 7 bases, the J end by 3 bases, with 9 bases between. The CDR3 covers 12 residues. CDR3 nucleotide sequence: TGTGCCAGCATGGAGGGCTACACTGAAGCTTTCTTT. This encodes CASMEGYTEAFF.

This clonotype appeared many times. The chain recombines TRBV5-1 with TRBJ2-6; D unclear. V was clipped by 4 bases and J by 0 bases, with 8 bases between them. The CDR3 extends over 15 amino acids. Germline V gene data show CDR1 as SGHRS and CDR2 as YFSETQ. DNA of the CDR3: TGCGCCAGCAGCCCCGTAGTCTCTGGGGCCAACGTCCTGACTTTC. This translates into CASSPVVSGANVLTF.

This clonotype showed up many times. The chain uses TRBV12-3 or TRBV12-4 and TRBJ1-2; 9 positions match TRBD1. V shed 5 bases, J shed 8 bases, and the junction held 9 bases outside the gene matches. The CDR3 sequence is 14 residues long. The CDR3 DNA reads as TGTGCCAGCAGTGCCCGGGACAGGGTCGGCGGCTACACCTTC. Translating it yields CASSARDRVGGYTF.